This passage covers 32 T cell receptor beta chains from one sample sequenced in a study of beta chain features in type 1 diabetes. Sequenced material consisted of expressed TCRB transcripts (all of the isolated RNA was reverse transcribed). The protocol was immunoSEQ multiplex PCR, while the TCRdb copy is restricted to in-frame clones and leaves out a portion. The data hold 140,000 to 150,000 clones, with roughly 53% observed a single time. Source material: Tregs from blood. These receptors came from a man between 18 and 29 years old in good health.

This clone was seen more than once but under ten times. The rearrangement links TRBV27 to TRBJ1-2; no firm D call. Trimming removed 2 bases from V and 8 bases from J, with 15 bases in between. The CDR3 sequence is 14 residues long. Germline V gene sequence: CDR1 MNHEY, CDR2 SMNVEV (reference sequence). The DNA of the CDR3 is TGTGCCAGCAGTTTAAACCAAAGACGGGAGGGCTACACCTTC. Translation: CASSLNQRREGYTF.

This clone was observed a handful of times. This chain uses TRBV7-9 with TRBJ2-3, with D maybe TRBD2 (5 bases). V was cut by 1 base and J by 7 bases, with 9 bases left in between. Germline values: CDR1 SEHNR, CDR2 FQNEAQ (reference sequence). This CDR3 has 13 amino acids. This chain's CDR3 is CASSLERAHTQYF. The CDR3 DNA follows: TGTGCCAGCAGCTTAGAGAGGGCACATACGCAGTATTTT.

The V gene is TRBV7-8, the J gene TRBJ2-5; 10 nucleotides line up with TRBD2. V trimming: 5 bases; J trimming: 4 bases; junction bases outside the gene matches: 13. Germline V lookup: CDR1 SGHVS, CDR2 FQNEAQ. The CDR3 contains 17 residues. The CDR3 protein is CASSPGLAVLGAETQYF. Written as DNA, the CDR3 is TGTGCCAGCAGCCCCGGACTAGCGGTTTTGGGGGCAGAGACCCAGTACTTC.

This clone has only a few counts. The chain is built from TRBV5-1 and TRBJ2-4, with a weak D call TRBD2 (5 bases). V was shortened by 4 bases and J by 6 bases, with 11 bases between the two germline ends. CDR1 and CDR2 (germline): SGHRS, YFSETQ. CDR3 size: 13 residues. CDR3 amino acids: CASSPVGGNIQYF. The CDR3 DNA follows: TGCGCCAGCAGCCCAGTCGGAGGAAACATTCAGTACTTC.

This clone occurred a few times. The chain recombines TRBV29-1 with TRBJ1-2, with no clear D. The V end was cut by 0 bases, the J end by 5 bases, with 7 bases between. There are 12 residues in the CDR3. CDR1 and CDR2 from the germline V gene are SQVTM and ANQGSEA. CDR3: CSVEDGGYGYTF. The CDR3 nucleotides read TGCAGCGTTGAAGATGGAGGGTATGGCTACACCTTC.

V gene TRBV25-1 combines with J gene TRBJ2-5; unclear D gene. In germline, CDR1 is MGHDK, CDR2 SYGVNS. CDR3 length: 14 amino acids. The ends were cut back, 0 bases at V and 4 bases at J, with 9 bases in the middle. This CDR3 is CASSEYGGRETQYF. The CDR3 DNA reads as TGTGCCAGCAGTGAATATGGTGGGCGAGAGACCCAGTACTTC.

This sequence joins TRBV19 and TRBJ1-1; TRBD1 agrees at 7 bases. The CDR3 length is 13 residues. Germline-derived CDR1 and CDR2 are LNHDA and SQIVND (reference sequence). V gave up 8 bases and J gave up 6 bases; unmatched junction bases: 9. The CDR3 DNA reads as TGTGCCAGTGGCATACAGGGGCCCGCTGAAGCTTTCTTT. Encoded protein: CASGIQGPAEAFF. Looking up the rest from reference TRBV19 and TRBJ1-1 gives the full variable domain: DGGITQSPKYLFRKEGQNVTLSCEQNLNHDAMYWYRQDPGQGLRLIYYSQIVNDFQKGDIAEGYSVSREKKESFPLTVTSAQKNPTAFYLCASGIQGPAEAFFGQGTRLTVV.

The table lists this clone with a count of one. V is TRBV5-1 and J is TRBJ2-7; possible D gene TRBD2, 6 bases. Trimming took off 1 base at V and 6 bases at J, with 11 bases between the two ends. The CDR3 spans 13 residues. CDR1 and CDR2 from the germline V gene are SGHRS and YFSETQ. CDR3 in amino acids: CASSLTGTREQYF. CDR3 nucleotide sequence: TGCGCCAGCAGCTTGACCGGGACTCGCGAGCAGTACTTC.

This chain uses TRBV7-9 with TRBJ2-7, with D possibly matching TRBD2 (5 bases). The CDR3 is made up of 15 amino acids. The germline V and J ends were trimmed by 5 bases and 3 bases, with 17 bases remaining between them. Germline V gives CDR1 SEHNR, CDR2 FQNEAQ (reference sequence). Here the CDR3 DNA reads TGTGCCAGCAGCCGGGGTCCTAGGGTGGGCTACGAGCAGTACTTC. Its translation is CASSRGPRVGYEQYF.

In nucleotides, the CDR3 is TGTGCCATCACGAGAAGACAGGGGTTAGCTGAAGCTTTCTTT. Translating gives CAITRRQGLAEAFF. This chain links TRBV10-3 with TRBJ1-1; 8 bases match TRBD1. The length of the CDR3 is 14 residues. After removal of 7 bases from V and 6 bases from J, the junction contained 10 bases not matched to a gene. Germline V CDR1 and CDR2: ENHRY, SYGVKD.

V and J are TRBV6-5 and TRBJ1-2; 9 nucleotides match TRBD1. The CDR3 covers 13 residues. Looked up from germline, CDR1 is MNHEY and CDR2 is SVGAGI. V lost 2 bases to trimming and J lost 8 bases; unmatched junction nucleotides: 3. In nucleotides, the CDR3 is TGTGCCAGCAGTTACGGACAGGGGATGGGCTACACCTTC. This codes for CASSYGQGMGYTF.

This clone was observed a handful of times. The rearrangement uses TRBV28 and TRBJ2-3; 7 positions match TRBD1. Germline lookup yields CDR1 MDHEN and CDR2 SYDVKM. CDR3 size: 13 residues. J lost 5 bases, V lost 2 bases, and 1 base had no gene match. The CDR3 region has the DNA TGTGCCAGCAGTTTAGCAGGGGGAGATACGCAGTATTTT. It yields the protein CASSLAGGDTQYF.

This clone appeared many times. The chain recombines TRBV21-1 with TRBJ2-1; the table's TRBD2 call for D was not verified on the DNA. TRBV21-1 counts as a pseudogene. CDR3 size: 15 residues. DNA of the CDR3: TGTGCCAGCAGCAAAGAGAGGCTAGCGGGGGTTGAGCAGTTCTTC. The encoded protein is CASSKERLAGVEQFF.

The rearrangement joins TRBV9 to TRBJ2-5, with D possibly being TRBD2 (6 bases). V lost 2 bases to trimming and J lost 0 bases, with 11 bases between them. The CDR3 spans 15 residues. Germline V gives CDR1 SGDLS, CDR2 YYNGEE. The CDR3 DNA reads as TGTGCCAGCAGCGTTTCCTTAGCGGACCAAGAGACCCAGTACTTC. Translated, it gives CASSVSLADQETQYF.

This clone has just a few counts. The CDR3 DNA sequence: TGTGCCAGCAGCTTACGTTGGGGGCCTCAGCCCCAGCATTTT. It codes for CASSLRWGPQPQHF. The V call is TRBV7-2, the J call TRBJ1-5; possible D gene TRBD1, 6 bases. This CDR3 has 14 residues. Germline CDR1 is SGHTA and CDR2 is FQGNSA. V was trimmed by 2 bases and J by 6 bases, leaving 11 bases between them.

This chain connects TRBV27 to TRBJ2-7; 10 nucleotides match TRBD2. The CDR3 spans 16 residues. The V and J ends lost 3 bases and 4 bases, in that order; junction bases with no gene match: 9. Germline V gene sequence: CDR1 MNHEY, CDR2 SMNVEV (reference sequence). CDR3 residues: CASSFRAGGSLYEQYF. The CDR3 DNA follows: TGTGCCAGCAGTTTCCGAGCGGGAGGGTCTCTTTACGAGCAGTACTTC.

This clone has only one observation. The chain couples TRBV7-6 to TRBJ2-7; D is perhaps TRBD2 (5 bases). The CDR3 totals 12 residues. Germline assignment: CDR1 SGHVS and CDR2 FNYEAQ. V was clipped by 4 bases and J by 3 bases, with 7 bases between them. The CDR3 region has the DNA TGTGCCAGCAGCTCCGGGGACTACGAGCAGTACTTC. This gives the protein CASSSGDYEQYF. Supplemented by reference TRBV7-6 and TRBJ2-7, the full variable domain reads GAGVSQSPRYKVTKRGQDVALRCDPISGHVSLYWYRQALGQGPEFLTYFNYEAQQDKSGLPNDRFSAERPEGSISTLTIQRTEQRDSAMYRCASSSGDYEQYFGPGTRLTVT.

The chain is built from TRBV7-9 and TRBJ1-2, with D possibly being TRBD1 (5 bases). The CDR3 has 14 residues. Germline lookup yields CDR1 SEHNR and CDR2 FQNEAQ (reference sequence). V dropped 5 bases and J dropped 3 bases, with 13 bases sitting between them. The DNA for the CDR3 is TGTGCCAGCAGCCTAGACAGCCCTTACTATGGCTACACCTTC. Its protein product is CASSLDSPYYGYTF.

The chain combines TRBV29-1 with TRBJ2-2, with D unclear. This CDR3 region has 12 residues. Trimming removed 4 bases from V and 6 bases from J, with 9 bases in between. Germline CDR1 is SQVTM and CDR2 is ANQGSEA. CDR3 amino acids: CSVARSPGELFF. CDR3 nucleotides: TGCAGCGTTGCCAGGTCCCCCGGGGAGCTGTTTTTT.

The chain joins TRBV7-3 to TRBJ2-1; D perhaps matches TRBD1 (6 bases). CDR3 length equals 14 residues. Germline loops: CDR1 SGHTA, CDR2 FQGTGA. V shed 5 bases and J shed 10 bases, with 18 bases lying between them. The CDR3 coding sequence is TGTGCCAGCAGCCGGACAGCCGACCTGGGGGAGCAGTTCTTC. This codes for CASSRTADLGEQFF.

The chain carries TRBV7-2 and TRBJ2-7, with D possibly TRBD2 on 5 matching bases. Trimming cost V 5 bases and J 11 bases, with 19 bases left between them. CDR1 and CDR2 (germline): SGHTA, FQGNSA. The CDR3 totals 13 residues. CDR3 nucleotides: TGTGCCAGCAGCATAAAGCGGTCTGGGCTTGAGTACTTC. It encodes CASSIKRSGLEYF.

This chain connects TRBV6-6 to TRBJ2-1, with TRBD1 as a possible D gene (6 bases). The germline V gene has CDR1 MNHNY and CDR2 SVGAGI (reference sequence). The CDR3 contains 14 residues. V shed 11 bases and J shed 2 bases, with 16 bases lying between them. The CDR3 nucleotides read TGTGCCGCCACGGGGACATTGACCTACAATGAGCAGTTCTTC. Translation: CAATGTLTYNEQFF.

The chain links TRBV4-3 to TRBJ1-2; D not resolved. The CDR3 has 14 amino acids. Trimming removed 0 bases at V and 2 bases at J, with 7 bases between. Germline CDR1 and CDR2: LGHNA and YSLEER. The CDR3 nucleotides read TGCGCCAGCAGCCAAGATGGCAGAAACTATGGCTACACCTTC. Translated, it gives CASSQDGRNYGYTF.

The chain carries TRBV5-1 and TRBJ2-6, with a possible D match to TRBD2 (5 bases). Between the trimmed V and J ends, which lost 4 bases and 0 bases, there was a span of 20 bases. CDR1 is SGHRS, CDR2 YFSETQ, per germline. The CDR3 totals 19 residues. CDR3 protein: CASSPLIGAALSGANVLTF. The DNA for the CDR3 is TGCGCCAGCAGCCCGCTGATCGGAGCGGCACTCTCTGGGGCCAACGTCCTGACTTTC.

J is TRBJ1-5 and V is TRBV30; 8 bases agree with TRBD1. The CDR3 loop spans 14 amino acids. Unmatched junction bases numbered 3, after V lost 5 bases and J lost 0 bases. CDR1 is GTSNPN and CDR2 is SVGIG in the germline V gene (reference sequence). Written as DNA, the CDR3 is TGTGCCTGGCGACAGGGGATTAGCAATCAGCCCCAGCATTTT. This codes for CAWRQGISNQPQHF.

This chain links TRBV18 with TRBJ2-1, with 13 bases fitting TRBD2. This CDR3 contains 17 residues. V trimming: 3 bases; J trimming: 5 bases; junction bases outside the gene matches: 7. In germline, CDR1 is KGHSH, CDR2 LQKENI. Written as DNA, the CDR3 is TGTGCCAGCTCACCTCCGACTAGCGGGAGGCCCCACAATGAGCAGTTCTTC. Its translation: CASSPPTSGRPHNEQFF.

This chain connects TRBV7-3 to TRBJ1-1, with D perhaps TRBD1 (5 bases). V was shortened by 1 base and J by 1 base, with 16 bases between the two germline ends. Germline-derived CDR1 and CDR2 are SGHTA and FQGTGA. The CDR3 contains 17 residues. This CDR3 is CASSLIAGLGSNTEAFF. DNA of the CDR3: TGTGCCAGCAGCTTAATAGCAGGGTTGGGTTCGAACACTGAAGCTTTCTTT.

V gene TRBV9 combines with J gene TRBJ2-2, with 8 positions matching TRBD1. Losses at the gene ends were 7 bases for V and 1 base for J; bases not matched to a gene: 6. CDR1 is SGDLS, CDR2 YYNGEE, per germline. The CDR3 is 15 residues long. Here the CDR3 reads CASHQGALNTGELFF. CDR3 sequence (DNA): TGTGCCAGCCATCAGGGGGCCCTGAACACCGGGGAGCTGTTTTTT.

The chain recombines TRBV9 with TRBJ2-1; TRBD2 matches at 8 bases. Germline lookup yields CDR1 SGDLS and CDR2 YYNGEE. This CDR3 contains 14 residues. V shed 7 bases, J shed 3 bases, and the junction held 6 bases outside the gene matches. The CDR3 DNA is TGTGCCAGCTCCGGGAGGGACTACTACAATGAGCAGTTCTTC. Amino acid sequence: CASSGRDYYNEQFF.

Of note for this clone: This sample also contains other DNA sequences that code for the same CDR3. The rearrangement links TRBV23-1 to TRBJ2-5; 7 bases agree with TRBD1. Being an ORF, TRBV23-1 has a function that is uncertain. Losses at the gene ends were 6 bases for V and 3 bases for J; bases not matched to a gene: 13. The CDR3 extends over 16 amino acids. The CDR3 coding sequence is TGCGCCAGCAGGTCACGACTTGGCGACAGGGAAGAGACCCAGTACTTC. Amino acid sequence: CASRSRLGDREETQYF.

CDR3 nucleotides: TGTGCCAGCATCCCAACTCGGGACTTCATACTAAGGGGAGATACGCAGTATTTT. Translation: CASIPTRDFILRGDTQYF. V gene TRBV7-2 combines with J gene TRBJ2-3; TRBD2 might be the D (6 bases). V shed 7 bases and J shed 5 bases, with 28 bases lying between them. The germline V gene encodes CDR1 SGHTA and CDR2 FQGNSA. This CDR3 has 18 residues. The variable domain in full, with the rest retrieved from reference TRBV7-2 and TRBJ2-3, is GAGVSQSPSNKVTEKGKDVELRCDPISGHTALYWYRQSLGQGLEFLIYFQGNSAPDKSGLPSDRFSAERTGGSVSTLTIQRTQQEDSAVYLCASIPTRDFILRGDTQYFGPGTRLTVL.

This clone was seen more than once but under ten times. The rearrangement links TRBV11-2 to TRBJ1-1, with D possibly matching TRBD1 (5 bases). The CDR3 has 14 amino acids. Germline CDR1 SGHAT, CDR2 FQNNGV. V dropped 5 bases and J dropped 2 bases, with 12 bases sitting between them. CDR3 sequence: CASSMTESNTEAFF. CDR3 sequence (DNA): TGTGCCAGCAGCATGACAGAAAGTAACACTGAAGCTTTCTTT.